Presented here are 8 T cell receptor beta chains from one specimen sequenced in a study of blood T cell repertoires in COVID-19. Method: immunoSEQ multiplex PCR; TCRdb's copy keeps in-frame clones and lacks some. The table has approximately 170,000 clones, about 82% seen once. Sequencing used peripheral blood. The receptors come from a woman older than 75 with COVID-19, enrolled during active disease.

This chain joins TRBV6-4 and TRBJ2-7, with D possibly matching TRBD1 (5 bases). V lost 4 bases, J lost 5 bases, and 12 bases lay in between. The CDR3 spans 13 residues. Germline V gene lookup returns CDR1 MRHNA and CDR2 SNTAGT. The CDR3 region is CASSVLLGHEQYF. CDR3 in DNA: TGTGCCAGCAGTGTCCTCCTGGGGCACGAGCAGTACTTC.

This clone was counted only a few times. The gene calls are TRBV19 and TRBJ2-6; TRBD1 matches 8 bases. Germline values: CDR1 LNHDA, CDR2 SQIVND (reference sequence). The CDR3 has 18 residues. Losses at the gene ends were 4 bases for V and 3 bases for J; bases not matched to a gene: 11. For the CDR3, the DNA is TGTGCCAGTAGTACGTCGGACAGGGCGATTGGTGGGGCCAACGTCCTGACTTTC. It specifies CASSTSDRAIGGANVLTF. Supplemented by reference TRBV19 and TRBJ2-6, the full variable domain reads DGGITQSPKYLFRKEGQNVTLSCEQNLNHDAMYWYRQDPGQGLRLIYYSQIVNDFQKGDIAEGYSVSREKKESFPLTVTSAQKNPTAFYLCASSTSDRAIGGANVLTFGAGSRLTVL.

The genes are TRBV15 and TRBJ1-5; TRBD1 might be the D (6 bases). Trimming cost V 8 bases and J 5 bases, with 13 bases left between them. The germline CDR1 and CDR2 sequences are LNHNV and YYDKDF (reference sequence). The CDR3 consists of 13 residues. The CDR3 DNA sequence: TGTGCCACCCAACAGGGTCTGGATCAGCCCCAGCATTTT. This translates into CATQQGLDQPQHF.

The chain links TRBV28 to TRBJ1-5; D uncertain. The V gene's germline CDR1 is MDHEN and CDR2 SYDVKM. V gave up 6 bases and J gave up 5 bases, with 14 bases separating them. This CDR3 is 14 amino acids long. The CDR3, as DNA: TGTGCCAGCAGCGATGACATATCCTATCAGCCCCAGCATTTT. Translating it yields CASSDDISYQPQHF.

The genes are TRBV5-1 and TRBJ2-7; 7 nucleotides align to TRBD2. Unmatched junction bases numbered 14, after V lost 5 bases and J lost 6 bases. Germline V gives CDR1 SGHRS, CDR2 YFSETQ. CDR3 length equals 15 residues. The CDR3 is CASSYVTSQRVEQYF. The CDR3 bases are TGCGCCAGCAGTTACGTGACTAGCCAGAGGGTCGAGCAGTACTTC.

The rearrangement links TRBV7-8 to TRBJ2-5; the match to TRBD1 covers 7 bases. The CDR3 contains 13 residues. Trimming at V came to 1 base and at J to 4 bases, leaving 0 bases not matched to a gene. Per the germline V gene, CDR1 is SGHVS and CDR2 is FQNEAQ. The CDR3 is CASSLGTGETQYF. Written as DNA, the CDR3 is TGTGCCAGCAGCTTAGGGACAGGAGAGACCCAGTACTTC.

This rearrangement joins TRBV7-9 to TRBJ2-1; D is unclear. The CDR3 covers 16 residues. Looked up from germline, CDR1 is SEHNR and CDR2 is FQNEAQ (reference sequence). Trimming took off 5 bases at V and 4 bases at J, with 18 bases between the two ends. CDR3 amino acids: CASSLQFDRVYNEQFF. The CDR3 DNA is TGTGCCAGCAGCCTCCAATTCGATCGGGTGTACAATGAGCAGTTCTTC.

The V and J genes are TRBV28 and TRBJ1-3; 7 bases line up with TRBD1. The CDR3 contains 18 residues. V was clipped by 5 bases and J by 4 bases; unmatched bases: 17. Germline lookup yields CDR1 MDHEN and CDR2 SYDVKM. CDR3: CASSEAGTAFREGNTIYF. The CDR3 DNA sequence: TGTGCCAGCAGTGAAGCCGGGACAGCCTTCCGGGAGGGAAACACCATATATTTT.